These 16 T cell receptor beta chains were all obtained from the same sample, sequenced in a study of identical twins. Each CDR3 protein is one row after TCRdb ran MiXCR on the 5' RACE reads. In the table there are about 250,000 distinct CDR3 sequences, about 8.5% of which are singletons. The data were also submitted as part of a second study, on yellow fever vaccine responses in identical twins.

Sequenced sample: CD8+ T cells sorted from blood. The receptors shown here come from a woman aged 18-29 years in good health.

This clonotype was observed a handful of times. J is TRBJ2-5 and V is TRBV4-3; 10 nucleotides agree with TRBD1. Per the germline V gene, CDR1 is LGHNA and CDR2 is YSLEER. This CDR3 region has 17 residues. V dropped 3 bases and J dropped 3; count of bases not matched to a gene: 10. The CDR3 region is CASSHQVPGTGEETQYF. CDR3 coding DNA: TGCGCCAGCAGCCATCAAGTACCCGGGACAGGGGAAGAGACCCAGTACTTC.

The gene calls are TRBV6-2 or TRBV6-3 and TRBJ2-5, with D perhaps assigned TRBD1 or TRBD2 (7 bases each). Germline V gives CDR1 MNHEY, CDR2 SVGEGT. Trimming stripped 2 bases from V and 4 bases from J, with 11 bases between. This CDR3 contains 14 residues. CDR3 nucleotide sequence: TGTGCCAGCAGTTACATCAGGGGGGGAGAGACCCAGTACTTC. Its protein is CASSYIRGGETQYF.

This clonotype was counted a few times. The genes are TRBV4-3 and TRBJ2-7; D remains ambiguous. Germline values: CDR1 LGHNA, CDR2 YSLEER. Trimming took off 1 base at V and 2 bases at J, with 12 bases between the two ends. The CDR3 length is 15 residues. The CDR3 spells CASSQARGSAYEQYF. The CDR3 DNA reads TGCGCCAGCAGCCAAGCTAGAGGTTCCGCCTACGAGCAGTACTTC.

This clonotype was seen many times. This chain links TRBV12-3 or TRBV12-4 with TRBJ2-7, with D possibly being TRBD2 (5 bases). The CDR3 spans 12 residues. The germline V and J ends were trimmed by 6 bases and 0 bases, with 6 bases remaining between them. This CDR3 is CASRGDSYEQYF. Written as DNA, the CDR3 is TGTGCCAGCAGGGGAGACTCCTACGAGCAGTACTTC.

The rearrangement joins TRBV7-9 to TRBJ2-1; 7 bases are shared with TRBD2. The CDR3 covers 14 residues. CDR1 and CDR2 from the germline V gene are SEHNR and FQNEAQ (reference sequence). With 6 bases clipped from V and 4 bases from J, the junction kept 6 bases outside the gene matches. The CDR3 DNA reads as TGTGCCAGCAGAATGCCGGGGGGTTACAATGAGCAGTTCTTC. Protein sequence: CASRMPGGYNEQFF.

V usage is TRBV20-1 and J usage is TRBJ2-7, with 7 bases lining up with TRBD2. After removal of 4 bases from V and 4 bases from J, the junction contained 10 bases not matched to a gene. The CDR3 has 14 residues. Germline V gene data show CDR1 as DFQATT and CDR2 as SNEGSKA (reference sequence). CDR3 nucleotides: TGCAGTGCTACGGACAACCGGGGACTATACGAGCAGTACTTC. Translated: CSATDNRGLYEQYF.

Of note for this clonotype: One end of the junction varies from germline; a read error may be responsible. J is TRBJ2-7 and V is TRBV27; 8 bases agree with TRBD2. Germline V lookup: CDR1 MNHEY, CDR2 SMNVEV (reference sequence). CDR3 size: 15 residues. The CDR3 loop is CASSPLGAREDEQYF. In DNA form, the CDR3 reads TGTGCCAGCAGTCCTTTGGGGGCGCGGGAGGACGAGCAGTATTTC.

V is TRBV7-9 and J is TRBJ2-7; D may be TRBD2 (6 bases). Trimming pared 5 bases from V and 3 bases from J, leaving 14 bases between. The CDR3 covers 14 residues. CDR1 and CDR2 from the germline V gene are SEHNR and FQNEAQ (reference sequence). CDR3 coding DNA: TGTGCCAGCAGCCCTAGCGTAGGACTCTACGAGCAGTACTTC. It codes for CASSPSVGLYEQYF.

The sample holds many counts of this clonotype. This sequence joins TRBV12-3 or TRBV12-4 and TRBJ2-7; D is possibly TRBD2 (5 bases). The V end lost 2 bases, the J end lost 2 bases, and 16 bases lay between the germline ends. The CDR3 runs 16 residues. CDR3 sequence: CASSLPKTLGAYEQYF. DNA for the CDR3: TGTGCCAGCAGTTTACCCAAAACGCTGGGAGCCTACGAGCAGTACTTC.

The genes are TRBV29-1 and TRBJ1-1; D is ambiguous. V was shortened by 5 bases and J by 10 bases, with 8 bases between the two germline ends. CDR3 size: 9 residues. Germline V gene data show CDR1 as SQVTM and CDR2 as ANQGSEA. Here the CDR3 reads CSVPGPAFF. The CDR3 bases are TGCAGCGTTCCCGGGCCAGCTTTCTTT.

This clonotype was found a few times. This chain uses TRBV24-1 with TRBJ2-1; D is unclear. V lost 2 bases to trimming and J lost 7 bases, with 8 bases between them. There are 13 residues in the CDR3. The germline CDR1 and CDR2 sequences are KGHDR and SFDVKD. CDR3: CATSDSAWNEQFF. In DNA form, the CDR3 reads TGTGCCACCAGTGATTCAGCTTGGAATGAGCAGTTCTTC.

This sequence joins TRBV20-1 and TRBJ2-3, with a possible D match to TRBD2 (6 bases). Trimming cost V 3 bases and J 2 bases, with 15 bases left between them. Looked up from germline, CDR1 is DFQATT and CDR2 is SNEGSKA (reference sequence). This CDR3 comprises 15 residues. The CDR3: CSARSTSGITDTQYF. The CDR3 coding sequence is TGCAGTGCTAGGTCGACTAGTGGGATCACAGATACGCAGTATTTT.

V is TRBV30 and J is TRBJ2-2, with unresolved D. Germline values: CDR1 GTSNPN, CDR2 SVGIG (reference sequence). Trimming cost V 1 base and J 4 bases, with 4 bases left between them. This CDR3 is 12 amino acids long. The CDR3 is CAWSEGTGELFF. The DNA for the CDR3 is TGTGCCTGGAGTGAGGGCACCGGGGAGCTGTTTTTT.

There are a few counts of this clonotype. The chain carries TRBV11-1 and TRBJ2-3; 7 nucleotides agree with TRBD1. The V gene end was trimmed by 4 bases and the J gene end by 3 bases; junction bases not matched to a gene: 16. CDR3 size: 18 residues. Germline V gene lookup returns CDR1 SGHAT and CDR2 FQDESV (reference sequence). The CDR3 DNA sequence: TGTGCCAGCAGCTCAGAGGACAGCAACCCAGGGGGAACAGATACGCAGTATTTT. Protein product: CASSSEDSNPGGTDTQYF. The full variable domain, rest sourced from reference TRBV11-1 and TRBJ2-3, is EAEVAQSPRYKITEKSQAVAFWCDPISGHATLYWYRQILGQGPELLVQFQDESVVDDSQLPKDRFSAERLKGVDSTLKIQPAELGDSAMYLCASSSEDSNPGGTDTQYFGPGTRLTVL.

CDR3 sequence: CASSLRRSDYGYTF. DNA for the CDR3: TGTGCCAGCAGCTTAAGGCGGAGTGACTATGGCTACACCTTC. The chain joins TRBV5-6 to TRBJ1-2; no clear D gene. CDR1 SGHDT and CDR2 YYEEEE come from the germline V gene. The V and J ends lost 2 bases and 3 bases respectively, with 11 bases between them. The CDR3 covers 14 residues.

The V and J genes are TRBV5-1 and TRBJ1-4; no reliable D call. There are 19 residues in the CDR3. V gave up 4 bases and J gave up 2 bases, with 24 bases separating them. Germline assignment: CDR1 SGHRS and CDR2 YFSETQ. The CDR3 loop is CASSPDSDVEWGTNEKLFF. Here the CDR3 DNA reads TGCGCCAGCAGCCCCGACTCTGATGTGGAATGGGGTACTAATGAAAAACTGTTTTTT.